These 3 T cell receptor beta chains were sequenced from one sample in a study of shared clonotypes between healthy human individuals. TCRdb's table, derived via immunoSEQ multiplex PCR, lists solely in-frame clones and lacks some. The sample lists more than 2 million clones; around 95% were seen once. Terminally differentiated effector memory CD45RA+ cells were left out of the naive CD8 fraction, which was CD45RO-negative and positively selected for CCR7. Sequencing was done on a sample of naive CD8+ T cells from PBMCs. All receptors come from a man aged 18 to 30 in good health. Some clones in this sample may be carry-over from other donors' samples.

The CDR3 is CASKVRSSYNEQFF. CDR3 nucleotides: TGTGCCAGCAAGGTGCGGAGCTCCTACAATGAGCAGTTCTTC. The gene calls are TRBV6-5 and TRBJ2-1; D uncertain. Trimming removed 7 bases from V and 0 bases from J, with 10 bases in between. CDR1 is MNHEY and CDR2 is SVGAGI in the germline V gene. The CDR3 covers 14 residues.

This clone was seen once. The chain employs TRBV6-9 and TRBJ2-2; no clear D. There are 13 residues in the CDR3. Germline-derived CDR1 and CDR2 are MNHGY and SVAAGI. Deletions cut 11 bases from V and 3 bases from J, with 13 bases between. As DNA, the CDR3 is TGTGCCGCAAAGTCGGCGGACACCGGGGAGCTGTTTTTT. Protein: CAAKSADTGELFF.

CDR3 sequence reads: CASSPLVVGSYEQYF. In DNA, the CDR3 is TGCGCCAGCAGCCCCTTAGTCGTTGGGTCCTACGAGCAGTACTTC. The genes are TRBV5-1 and TRBJ2-7; D not certain. V gave up 4 bases and J gave up 1 base, with 15 bases separating them. Germline V gives CDR1 SGHRS, CDR2 YFSETQ. This CDR3 contains 15 residues.